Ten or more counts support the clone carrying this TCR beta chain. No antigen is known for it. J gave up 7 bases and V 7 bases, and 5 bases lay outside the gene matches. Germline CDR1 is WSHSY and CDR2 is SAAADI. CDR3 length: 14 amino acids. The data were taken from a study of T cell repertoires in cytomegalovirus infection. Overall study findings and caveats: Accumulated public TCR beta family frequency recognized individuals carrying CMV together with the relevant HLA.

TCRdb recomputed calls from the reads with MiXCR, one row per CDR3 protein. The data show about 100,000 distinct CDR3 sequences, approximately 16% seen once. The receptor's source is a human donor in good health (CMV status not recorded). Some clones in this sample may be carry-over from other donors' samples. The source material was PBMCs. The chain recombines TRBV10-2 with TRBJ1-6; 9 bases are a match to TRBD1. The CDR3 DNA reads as TGCGCCAGCAACACCGGGACAGGGAATTCACCCCTCCACTTT. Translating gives CASNTGTGNSPLHF.